The rows below give T cell receptor beta chains drawn from one sample of a study of OX40 agonist ivuxolimab in advanced cancers. TCRdb keeps only in-frame clones here, not all; method: immunoSEQ multiplex PCR. The sample lists about 35,000 clones; less than 85% were seen once. Sequenced material: CD4+ or CD8+ T cells sorted from blood, taken in a trial of the OX40 agonist ivuxolimab. Source of these receptors: an adult with an advanced solid tumor such as melanoma, head and neck, liver or kidney cancer. Each CDR3 is given with its conserved first and last residue. Fields, in order: clone size, J gene, V gene, D gene, CDR3 protein, CDR3 DNA. A D gene is named only where the DNA matches it firmly. Where a row states a size, it is once, few, many or the class of an expanded clone; other rows omit it.

NA	TRBJ1-2	TRBV11-2	NA	CASSNRNYGYTF	TGTGCCAGCAGCAACCGGAACTATGGCTACACCTTC
NA	TRBJ1-5	TRBV2	TRBD1	CASRGQGSNQPQHF	TGTGCCAGCAGGGGACAGGGGAGCAATCAGCCCCAGCATTTT
many	TRBJ1-1	TRBV6-6	NA	CASRIQGLGTEAFF	TGTGCCAGCAGGATACAGGGATTAGGAACTGAAGCTTTCTTT
NA	TRBJ1-2	TRBV28	NA	CASSLQSTGLAGYTF	TGTGCCAGCAGTCTACAATCCACAGGGCTGGCGGGCTACACCTTC
NA	TRBJ1-2	TRBV5-4	NA	CASTKQAIRGKYGYTF	TGTGCCAGCACCAAACAGGCGATAAGGGGAAAGTATGGCTACACCTTC
NA	TRBJ1-2	TRBV5-6	NA	CASSFIPLGDYGYTF	TGTGCCAGCAGCTTCATTCCTCTCGGAGACTATGGCTACACCTTC
NA	TRBJ1-1	TRBV29-1	NA	CSVDTGRPEAFF	TGCAGCGTTGATACAGGAAGGCCTGAAGCTTTCTTT
NA	TRBJ1-1	TRBV6-5	NA	CASRVNTEAFF	TGTGCCAGCAGGGTTAACACTGAAGCTTTCTTT
NA	TRBJ2-7	TRBV28	TRBD1	CASSSPTGKSYEQYF	TGTGCCAGCAGTTCCCCGACAGGGAAGTCCTACGAGCAGTACTTC
NA	TRBJ1-1	TRBV5-1	NA	CASSLKMNTEAFF	TGCGCCAGCAGCTTAAAAATGAACACTGAAGCTTTCTTT
NA	TRBJ2-2	TRBV28	NA	CASSLHTSPGELFF	TGTGCCAGCAGTTTACACACCTCCCCCGGGGAGCTGTTTTTT
NA	TRBJ1-6	TRBV5-5	TRBD1	CASRPFLGQGYSPLHF	TGTGCCAGCAGACCCTTCCTGGGACAGGGATATTCACCCCTCCACTTT
NA	TRBJ1-2	TRBV29-1	NA	CSVGHAPNGYTF	TGCAGCGTTGGTCATGCACCTAATGGCTACACCTTC
NA	TRBJ1-5	TRBV19	NA	CASRITGKANQPQHF	TGTGCCAGTAGGATTACAGGGAAAGCAAATCAGCCCCAGCATTTT
NA	TRBJ1-1	TRBV15	NA	CATSKTGGAGIEAFF	TGTGCCACCAGCAAAACGGGGGGCGCTGGCATTGAAGCTTTCTTT
NA	TRBJ1-2	TRBV29-1	NA	CSVDSPGEGYGYTF	TGCAGCGTTGATTCCCCTGGGGAGGGCTATGGCTACACCTTC